This T cell receptor beta chain originates from a study of blood T cell repertoires in COVID-19. The V gene's germline CDR1 is LNHDA and CDR2 SQIVND (reference sequence). V lost 6 bases and J 2 bases, leaving 7 bases between the germline ends. This CDR3 spans 12 amino acids. Assay: immunoSEQ multiplex PCR; the TCRdb copy retains only in-frame clones and omits some. Altogether roughly 250,000 clones are present, 82% being singletons, with the ten largest covering 9.5% to 15%. The sequencing sample was made of peripheral blood. The chain uses TRBV19 and TRBJ2-5; no firm D call. This TCR was recovered from a woman aged 60-75 years with active or convalescent COVID-19. The CDR3, as DNA: TGTGCCAGTAGCCAGGTACAAGAGACCCAGTACTTC. Its protein is CASSQVQETQYF. The whole variable domain, remainder taken from reference TRBV19 and TRBJ2-5, is DGGITQSPKYLFRKEGQNVTLSCEQNLNHDAMYWYRQDPGQGLRLIYYSQIVNDFQKGDIAEGYSVSREKKESFPLTVTSAQKNPTAFYLCASSQVQETQYFGPGTRLLVL.